A single sample is the source of the 23 T cell receptor beta chains below, sequenced in a study of T cell repertoires in cytomegalovirus infection. TCRdb re-derived calls from the reads in MiXCR, one entry per CDR3 protein. The repertoire includes approximately 200,000 distinct CDR3 sequences, under 25% of them detected once, and 15% to 20% sits in the top ten. The sequenced sample was CD8+ T cells from PBMCs. These receptors all stem from a human donor in good health (CMV status not recorded). Some clones in this sample may be carry-over from other donors' samples.

V and J are TRBV30 and TRBJ1-1; no clear D gene. V was pared by 5 bases and J by 0 bases, with 10 bases between. The CDR3 length is 13 residues. Germline V gene sequence: CDR1 GTSNPN, CDR2 SVGIG (reference sequence). DNA for the CDR3: TGTGCCTGGGGCCGGACGGTGAACACTGAAGCTTTCTTT. It translates to CAWGRTVNTEAFF. The full variable domain, its missing parts supplied by reference TRBV30 and TRBJ1-1, is SQTIHQWPATLVQPVGSPLSLECTVEGTSNPNLYWYRQAAGRGLQLLFYSVGIGQISSEVPQNLSASRPQDRQFILSSKKLLLSDSGFYLCAWGRTVNTEAFFGQGTRLTVV.

The chain carries TRBV12-3 or TRBV12-4 and TRBJ2-2; D remains ambiguous. The V and J ends lost 8 bases and 5 bases respectively, with 9 bases between them. This CDR3 is built from 12 residues. The CDR3 DNA reads TGTGCCAGCGGCGACTTAACCGGGGAGCTGTTTTTT. It codes for CASGDLTGELFF.

Points on this clonotype: Germline is not matched at one junction end, which may reflect a read error. The chain couples TRBV18 to TRBJ2-7; 8 bases line up with TRBD2. This CDR3 has 16 residues. Germline V CDR1 and CDR2: KGHSH, LQKENI. The CDR3 loop is CASSRPGGAVSYELYF. CDR3 sequence (DNA): TGTGCCAGCTCACGTCCCGGGGGGGCCGTTTCCTACGAGCTGTACTTC.

This chain joins TRBV6-5 and TRBJ2-2; D not certain. V shed 2 bases and J shed 4 bases, with 2 bases lying between them. There are 12 residues in the CDR3. Germline V CDR1 and CDR2: MNHEY, SVGAGI. The CDR3, as DNA: TGTGCCAGCAGTTACAGCACCGGGGAGCTGTTTTTT. Its protein product is CASSYSTGELFF.

The chain is built from TRBV7-8 and TRBJ2-2, with a tentative D call TRBD2 (6 bases). The V and J ends lost 2 bases and 1 base respectively, with 17 bases between them. The length of the CDR3 is 18 residues. Germline CDR1 reads SGHVS; CDR2 reads FQNEAQ. The CDR3 bases are TGTGCCAGCAGCTTAACGGTGTGGGGGGATGGGAACACCGGGGAGCTGTTTTTT. Amino acid sequence: CASSLTVWGDGNTGELFF.

This clonotype occurred many times. The chain joins TRBV7-9 to TRBJ2-1; a weak D match, TRBD2 (6 bases). The germline gives CDR1 SEHNR, CDR2 FQNEAQ (reference sequence). The CDR3 loop spans 18 amino acids. V was trimmed by 1 base and J by 0 bases, leaving 16 bases between them. CDR3 sequence: CASSLVGGRPRSYNEQFF. CDR3 bases: TGTGCCAGCAGCTTAGTAGGAGGGAGACCCCGCTCCTACAATGAGCAGTTCTTC.

The CDR3 reads CASSSGTSGVDEQFF. The DNA of the CDR3 is TGTGCCAGCAGTTCCGGGACTAGCGGGGTGGATGAGCAGTTCTTC. The chain couples TRBV28 to TRBJ2-1, with TRBD2 matching 13 bases. With 4 bases clipped from V and 8 bases from J, the junction kept 5 bases outside the gene matches. CDR3 length equals 15 residues. Germline V gene sequence: CDR1 MDHEN, CDR2 SYDVKM. Supplemented by reference TRBV28 and TRBJ2-1, the full variable domain reads DVKVTQSSRYLVKRTGEKVFLECVQDMDHENMFWYRQDPGLGLRLIYFSYDVKMKEKGDIPEGYSVSREKKERFSLILESASTNQTSMYLCASSSGTSGVDEQFFGPGTRLTVL.

This clonotype was counted ten times or more. CDR3 residues: CASSPLEAGSFSEQFF. For the CDR3, the DNA is TGTGCCAGCAGCCCTCTAGAAGCTGGCTCTTTTTCTGAGCAGTTCTTC. This chain links TRBV12-3 or TRBV12-4 with TRBJ2-1; D not resolved. Trimming removed 6 bases at V and 9 bases at J, with 24 bases between. The CDR3 has 16 residues.

The chain joins TRBV2 to TRBJ2-3; TRBD2 agrees at 12 bases. With V trimmed by 5 bases and J by 2 bases, 5 bases remained unmatched. Germline V gene lookup returns CDR1 SNHLY and CDR2 FYNNEI. The CDR3 covers 16 residues. Here the CDR3 reads CASSRTSGVVTDTQYF. The DNA of the CDR3 is TGTGCCAGCAGTCGGACTAGCGGGGTGGTCACAGATACGCAGTATTTT.

The chain carries TRBV7-9 and TRBJ2-1; D is possibly TRBD2 (5 bases). V was pared by 5 bases and J by 6 bases, with 20 bases between. This CDR3 contains 16 residues. Looked up from germline, CDR1 is SEHNR and CDR2 is FQNEAQ (reference sequence). The CDR3 bases are TGTGCCAGCAGCAACCCCCGGGATAAGGCCCTCAATGAGCAGTTCTTC. Protein product: CASSNPRDKALNEQFF.

The table lists this clonotype with a few counts. The rearrangement joins TRBV12-3 or TRBV12-4 to TRBJ2-5; D is undetermined. Trimming cost V 10 bases and J 5 bases, with 17 bases left between them. This CDR3 is built from 13 residues. The chain's CDR3 is CATVRTLGETQYF. The CDR3 nucleotides read TGTGCCACCGTCCGGACCCTTGGGGAGACCCAGTACTTC.

This chain uses TRBV10-3 with TRBJ1-5; the D is unclear. The V and J ends lost 2 bases and 7 bases respectively, with 9 bases between them. The CDR3 covers 13 residues. Germline V gene lookup returns CDR1 ENHRY and CDR2 SYGVKD. CDR3 region: CAISEEGSQPQHF. As DNA, the CDR3 is TGTGCCATCAGTGAGGAAGGGTCGCAGCCCCAGCATTTT.

The rearrangement links TRBV12-3 or TRBV12-4 to TRBJ2-4, with D perhaps TRBD2 (6 bases). Deletions cut 5 bases from V and 6 bases from J, with 11 bases between. This CDR3 region has 13 residues. CDR3 DNA sequence: TGTGCCAGCAGTGTGGGACTGCTAAACATTCAGTACTTC. Protein: CASSVGLLNIQYF.

This clonotype was counted only a few times. The chain employs TRBV5-6 and TRBJ1-2; 9 nucleotides match TRBD1. Germline loops: CDR1 SGHDT, CDR2 YYEEEE. This CDR3 has 17 residues. Trimming at V came to 3 bases and at J to 3 bases, leaving 12 bases not matched to a gene. The CDR3 nucleotides read TGTGCCAGCAGCTACCGACAGGGGGGTCGAGTGGACTATGGCTACACCTTC. This codes for CASSYRQGGRVDYGYTF.

This clonotype was observed a few times. This rearrangement joins TRBV7-9 to TRBJ1-2; a weak D match, TRBD1 (6 bases). Germline CDR1 reads SEHNR; CDR2 reads FQNEAQ (reference sequence). V was pared by 0 bases and J by 3 bases, with 17 bases between. The CDR3 covers 17 residues. Here the CDR3 DNA reads TGTGCCAGCAGCTTAGCCCCGGGACATCCATCGGACTATGGCTACACCTTC. Amino acids: CASSLAPGHPSDYGYTF.

This clonotype occurred a few times. The chain links TRBV7-9 to TRBJ2-7; a possible D gene is TRBD2 (6 bases). V was trimmed by 5 bases and J by 1 base, leaving 21 bases between them. Germline CDR1 and CDR2: SEHNR and FQNEAQ (reference sequence). CDR3 length: 17 amino acids. The CDR3 sequence: CASSPPQRVPNSYEQYF. In DNA form, the CDR3 reads TGTGCCAGCAGCCCACCCCAGCGGGTTCCAAATTCCTACGAGCAGTACTTC.

A few counts support this clonotype. V and J are TRBV11-2 and TRBJ2-5; possibly TRBD2 for D (5 bases). The V gene's germline CDR1 is SGHAT and CDR2 FQNNGV. CDR3 length: 13 amino acids. The ends were cut back, 3 bases at V and 10 bases at J, with 15 bases in the middle. This CDR3 is CASSFEAPRDQYF. The CDR3 DNA sequence: TGTGCCAGCAGCTTCGAGGCGCCCCGGGACCAGTACTTC. Full variable domain (outside the CDR3, taken from reference TRBV11-2 and TRBJ2-5): EAGVAQSPRYKIIEKRQSVAFWCNPISGHATLYWYQQILGQGPKLLIQFQNNGVVDDSQLPKDRFSAERLKGVDSTLKIQPAKLEDSAVYLCASSFEAPRDQYFGPGTRLLVL.

This clonotype was seen a few times. The V gene is TRBV7-9, the J gene TRBJ1-4; TRBD1 aligns across 7 bases. Germline CDR1 SEHNR, CDR2 FQNEAQ (reference sequence). The CDR3 has 17 residues. The V gene end was trimmed by 4 bases and the J gene end by 10 bases; junction bases not matched to a gene: 18. CDR3 region: CASSSIERQGPIGKLFF. In nucleotides, the CDR3 is TGTGCCAGCAGCTCAATAGAAAGACAGGGACCGATCGGAAAACTGTTTTTT.

This clonotype has a count of ten or more. The J gene is TRBJ1-6, the V gene TRBV7-2; TRBD1 matches 7 bases. Germline CDR1 is SGHTA and CDR2 is FQGNSA. V dropped 5 bases and J dropped 7; count of bases not matched to a gene: 8. CDR3 length: 15 residues. In DNA, the CDR3 is TGTGCCAGCAGCCCAAGACAGGGAGGGAATTCACCCCTCCACTTT. Amino acid sequence: CASSPRQGGNSPLHF.

This clonotype was recorded at least ten times. The gene calls are TRBV12-3 or TRBV12-4 and TRBJ1-4, with D tentatively TRBD1 (6 bases). The CDR3 length is 14 residues. Trimming stripped 2 bases from V and 7 bases from J, with 11 bases between. The CDR3 spells CASSLNTGFEKLFF. CDR3 coding DNA: TGTGCCAGCAGTTTAAATACAGGGTTTGAAAAACTGTTTTTT.

This clonotype was seen ten or more times. The rearrangement uses TRBV7-8 and TRBJ1-5, with a tentative D call TRBD1 (5 bases). Germline values: CDR1 SGHVS, CDR2 FQNEAQ. V was shortened by 1 base and J by 6 bases, with 10 bases between the two germline ends. The CDR3 runs to 14 residues. In DNA, the CDR3 is TGTGCCAGCAGCTTAGGAGGAGGGGTTCAGCCCCAGCATTTT. Translated, it gives CASSLGGGVQPQHF.

This clonotype was counted between two and nine times. The chain combines TRBV3-1 with TRBJ2-1, with D maybe TRBD1 (6 bases). This CDR3 is built from 13 residues. Germline assignment: CDR1 LGHDT and CDR2 YNNKEL (reference sequence). The V end was cut by 0 bases, the J end by 10 bases, with 10 bases between. The CDR3 protein is CASSQDQGKEQFF. The CDR3 DNA is TGTGCCAGCAGCCAAGATCAGGGGAAAGAGCAGTTCTTC.

V is TRBV5-1 and J is TRBJ2-1; D possibly uses TRBD1 or TRBD2 (5 bases each). The germline CDR1 and CDR2 sequences are SGHRS and YFSETQ. The V end lost 4 bases, the J end lost 7 bases, and 15 bases lay between the germline ends. The CDR3 extends over 14 amino acids. CDR3 region: CASSRDRYMNEQFF. The CDR3 DNA is TGCGCCAGCAGCAGGGACCGGTATATGAATGAGCAGTTCTTC.